The T cell receptor (beta chain) under discussion was sequenced for a study of cytomegalovirus exposure and HLA in healthy donors. Primers: 60 Vbeta forward and 13 Jbeta reverse. Sequencing was performed with immunoSEQ multiplex PCR; in TCRdb, only in-frame clones are kept and a portion is missing. This sample has 50,000 to 75,000 clones, with approximately 83% found just once. As regards this clone: The antigen is unknown.

Study-level results: Excluded: some indistinguishable V segments such as TRBV6-2 and TRBV6-3. In vitro checks showed that a few CMV-associated chains really do target CMV antigens.

V lost 0 bases and J 0 bases, leaving 12 bases between the germline ends. Germline V CDR1 and CDR2: SGHTA, FQGNSA. The CDR3 is made up of 17 amino acids. This donor's record omits CMV serostatus. The sequence was collected from a human donor in good health. What was sequenced was PBMCs. The J gene is TRBJ1-5, the V gene TRBV7-2; D call uncertain. DNA of the CDR3: TGTGCCAGCAGCTTAGCACTCGATAGTGATAGCAATCAGCCCCAGCATTTT. Its translation is CASSLALDSDSNQPQHF. The full variable domain, its missing parts supplied by reference TRBV7-2 and TRBJ1-5, is GAGVSQSPSNKVTEKGKDVELRCDPISGHTALYWYRQSLGQGLEFLIYFQGNSAPDKSGLPSDRFSAERTGGSVSTLTIQRTQQEDSAVYLCASSLALDSDSNQPQHFGDGTRLSIL.